These 3 T cell receptor beta chains share one sample of origin, sequenced in a study of blood T cells in healthy people across ages. A sample-barcoded 5' primer and a J-beta primer mix were used in a second PCR of about 6 to 12 cycles. TCRdb used MiXCR to reprocess the 5' RACE reads, holding one entry per CDR3 protein. Here the sample spans about 570,000 distinct CDR3 sequences, 27% being singletons. The sequencing input was blood. The receptor source for this set is a woman aged 65 to 85 in good health.

V gene TRBV6-1 combines with J gene TRBJ2-1; a possible D gene is TRBD2 (7 bases). The last part of the DNA fits TRBJ2-5 better; the J call may be wrong. Germline CDR1 is MNHNS and CDR2 is SASEGT. The CDR3 sequence is 16 residues long. DNA for the CDR3: TGTGCCAGCAGTAGACGACGGGGGGCTAGGACGGAGACCCAGTACTTC. It translates to CASSRRRGARTETQYF.

The chain links TRBV11-2 to TRBJ2-7; D possibly corresponds to TRBD1 (6 bases). V was trimmed by 4 bases and J by 5 bases, leaving 18 bases between them. This CDR3 contains 15 residues. Per germline, CDR1 SGHAT and CDR2 FQNNGV. Here the CDR3 reads CASSSNSQGVDEQYF. The CDR3 bases are TGTGCCAGCAGCTCGAATTCACAGGGAGTCGACGAGCAGTACTTC.

The rearrangement links TRBV7-9 to TRBJ2-7; D is ambiguous. CDR1 is SEHNR, CDR2 FQNEAQ, per germline (reference sequence). CDR3 length: 14 residues. Deletions cut 2 bases from V and 4 bases from J, with 12 bases between. CDR3 amino acids: CASSLLGYGYEQYF. As DNA, the CDR3 is TGTGCCAGCAGCTTACTGGGTTATGGTTACGAGCAGTACTTC.